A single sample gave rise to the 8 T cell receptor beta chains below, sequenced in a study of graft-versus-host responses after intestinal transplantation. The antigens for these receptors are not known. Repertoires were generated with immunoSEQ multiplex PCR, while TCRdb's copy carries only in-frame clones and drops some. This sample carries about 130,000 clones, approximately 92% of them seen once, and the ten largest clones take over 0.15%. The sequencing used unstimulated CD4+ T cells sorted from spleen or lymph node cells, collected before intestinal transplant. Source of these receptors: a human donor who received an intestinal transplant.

This CDR3 reads CASRLTGAYEQYF. The CDR3 nucleotides are TGTGCCAGCAGATTGACAGGGGCCTACGAGCAGTACTTC. The chain joins TRBV5-5 to TRBJ2-7; 8 bases match TRBD1. Germline assignment: CDR1 SGHKS and CDR2 YYEKEE (reference sequence). V was pared by 5 bases and J by 2 bases, with 3 bases of the junction left unmatched. This CDR3 is 13 amino acids long.

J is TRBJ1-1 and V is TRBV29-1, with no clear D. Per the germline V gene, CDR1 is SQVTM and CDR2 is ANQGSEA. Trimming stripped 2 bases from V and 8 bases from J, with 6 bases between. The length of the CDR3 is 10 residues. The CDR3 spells CSVEPDEAFF. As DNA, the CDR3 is TGCAGCGTTGAACCGGACGAAGCTTTCTTT.

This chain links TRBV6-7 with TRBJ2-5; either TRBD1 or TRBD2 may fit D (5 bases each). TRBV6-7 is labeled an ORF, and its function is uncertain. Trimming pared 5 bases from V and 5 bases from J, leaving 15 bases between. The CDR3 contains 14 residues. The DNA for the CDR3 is TGTGCCAGCAGTAAAGGCTCGGGGCCGGAGACCCAGTACTTC. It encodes CASSKGSGPETQYF.

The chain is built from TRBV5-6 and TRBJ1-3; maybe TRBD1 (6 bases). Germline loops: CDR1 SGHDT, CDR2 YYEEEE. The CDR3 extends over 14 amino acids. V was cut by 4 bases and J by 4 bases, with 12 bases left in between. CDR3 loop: CASSTGPTGNTIYF. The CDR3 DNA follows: TGTGCCAGCAGCACAGGGCCTACGGGAAACACCATATATTTT. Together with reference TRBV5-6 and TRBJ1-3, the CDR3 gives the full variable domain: DAGVTQSPTHLIKTRGQQVTLRCSPKSGHDTVSWYQQALGQGPQFIFQYYEEEERQRGNFPDRFSGHQFPNYSSELNVNALLLGDSALYLCASSTGPTGNTIYFGEGSWLTVV.

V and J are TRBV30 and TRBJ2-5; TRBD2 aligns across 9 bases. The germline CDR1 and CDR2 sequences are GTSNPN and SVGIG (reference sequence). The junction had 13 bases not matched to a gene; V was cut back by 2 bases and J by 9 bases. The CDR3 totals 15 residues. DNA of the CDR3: TGTGCCTGGAGTCCCCGCGGGGGGGCGATGGTGGCCCAGTACTTC. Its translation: CAWSPRGGAMVAQYF.

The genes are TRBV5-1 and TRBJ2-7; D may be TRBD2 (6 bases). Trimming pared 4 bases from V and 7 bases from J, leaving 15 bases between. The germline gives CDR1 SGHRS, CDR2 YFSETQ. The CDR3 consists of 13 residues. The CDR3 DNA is TGCGCCAGCAGCGTGCGGGGTGCAACTGAGCAGTACTTC. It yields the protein CASSVRGATEQYF.

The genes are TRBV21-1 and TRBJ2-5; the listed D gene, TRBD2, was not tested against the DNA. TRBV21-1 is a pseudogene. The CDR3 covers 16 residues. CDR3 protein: CASSKVERGAQETQYF. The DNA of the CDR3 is TGTGCCAGCAGCAAAGTAGAGCGGGGGGCACAAGAGACCCAGTACTTC.

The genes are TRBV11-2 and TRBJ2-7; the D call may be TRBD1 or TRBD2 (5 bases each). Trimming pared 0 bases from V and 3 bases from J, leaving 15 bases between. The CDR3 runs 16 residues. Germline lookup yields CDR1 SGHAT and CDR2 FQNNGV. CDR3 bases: TGTGCCAGCAGCTTAGAATTCTCGGGACGCCTCTACGAGCAGTACTTC. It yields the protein CASSLEFSGRLYEQYF.